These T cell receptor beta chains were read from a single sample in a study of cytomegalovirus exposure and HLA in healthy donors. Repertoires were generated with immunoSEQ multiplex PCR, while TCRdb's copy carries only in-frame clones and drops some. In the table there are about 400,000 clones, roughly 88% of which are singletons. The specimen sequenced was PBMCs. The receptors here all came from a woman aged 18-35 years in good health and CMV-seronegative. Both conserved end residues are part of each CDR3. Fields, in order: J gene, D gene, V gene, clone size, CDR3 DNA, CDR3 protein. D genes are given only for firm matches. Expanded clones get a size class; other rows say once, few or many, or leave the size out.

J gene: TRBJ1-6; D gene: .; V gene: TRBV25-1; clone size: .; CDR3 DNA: TGTGCCAGCCGGCCCCGTGGGCCCTATAATTCACCCCTCCACTTT; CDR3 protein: CASRPRGPYNSPLHF
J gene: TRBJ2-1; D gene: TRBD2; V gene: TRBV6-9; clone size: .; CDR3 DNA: TGTGCCAGCAGTTCCCCCGGGACTAGCGGGTACTACAATGAGCAGTTCTTC; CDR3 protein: CASSSPGTSGYYNEQFF
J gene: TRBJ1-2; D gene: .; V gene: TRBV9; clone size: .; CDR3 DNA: TGTGCCAGCAGCGTAGGAGCGGAGGGCTACACCTTC; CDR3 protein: CASSVGAEGYTF
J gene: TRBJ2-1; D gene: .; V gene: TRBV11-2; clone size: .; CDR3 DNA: TGTGCCAGCAGCCCAAACAGGGCCCATGAGCAGTTCTTC; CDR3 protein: CASSPNRAHEQFF
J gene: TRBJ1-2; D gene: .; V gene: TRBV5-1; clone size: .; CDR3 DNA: TGCGCCAGCAGCCTAACCCCTACAGGGAATGGCTACACCTTC; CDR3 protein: CASSLTPTGNGYTF
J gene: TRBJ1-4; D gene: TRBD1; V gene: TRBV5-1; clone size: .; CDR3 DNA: TGCGCCAGCAGCTCCGACAGGGGGCGGAAACTGTTTTTT; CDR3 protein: CASSSDRGRKLFF
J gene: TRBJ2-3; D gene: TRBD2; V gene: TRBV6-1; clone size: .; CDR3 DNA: TGTGCCAGCAGTGAAGCCTCACGACGACTAGCGGGCCCAGATACGCAGTATTTT; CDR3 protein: CASSEASRRLAGPDTQYF
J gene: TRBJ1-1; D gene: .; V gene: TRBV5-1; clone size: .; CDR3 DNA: TGCGCCAGCAGCATAGAGCCTAGGGGGAACACTGAAGCTTTCTTT; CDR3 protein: CASSIEPRGNTEAFF
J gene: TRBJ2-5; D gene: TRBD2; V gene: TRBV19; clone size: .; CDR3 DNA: TGTGCCAGTAGTCCTCTAGCGGGAGGGCTAACAGAGACCCAGTACTTC; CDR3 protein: CASSPLAGGLTETQYF
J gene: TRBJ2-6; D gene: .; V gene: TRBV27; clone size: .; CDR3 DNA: TGTGCCAGTAAACCGGGGTCTGGGGCCAACGTCCTGACTTTC; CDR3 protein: CASKPGSGANVLTF
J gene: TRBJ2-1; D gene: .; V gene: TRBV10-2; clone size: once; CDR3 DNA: TGCGCCAGCAGTGAGTCCGGGACTCTCGGTCCCTACAATGAGCAGTTCTTC; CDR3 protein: CASSESGTLGPYNEQFF
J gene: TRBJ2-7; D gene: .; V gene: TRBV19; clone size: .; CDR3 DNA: TGTGCCAGTAGTATATCTAGCCGCAGCTCCTACGAGCAGTACTTC; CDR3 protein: CASSISSRSSYEQYF
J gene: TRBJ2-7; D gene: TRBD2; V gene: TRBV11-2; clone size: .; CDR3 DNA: TGTGCCAGCAGCTTAGTAAGCGGGAGGGCCTTCTCCGAGCAGTACTTC; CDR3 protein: CASSLVSGRAFSEQYF
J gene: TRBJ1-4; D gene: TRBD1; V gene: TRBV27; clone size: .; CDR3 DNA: TGTGCCAGCAGTGAGTACAGGGGGACCAATGAAAAACTGTTTTTT; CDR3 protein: CASSEYRGTNEKLFF
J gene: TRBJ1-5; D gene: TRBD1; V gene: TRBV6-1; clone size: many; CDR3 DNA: TGTGCCAGCAGTGAAGGACAGGGCCATCAGCCCCAGCATTTT; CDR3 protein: CASSEGQGHQPQHF
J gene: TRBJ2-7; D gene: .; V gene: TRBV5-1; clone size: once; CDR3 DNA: TGCGCCAGCAGCCCGATAGTAGCGCCGAGCTCCTACGAGCAGTACTTC; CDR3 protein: CASSPIVAPSSYEQYF
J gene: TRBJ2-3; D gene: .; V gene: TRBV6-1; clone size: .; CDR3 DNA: TGTGCCAGCAGAGGAGAAACGCAGTATTTT; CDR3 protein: CASRGETQYF
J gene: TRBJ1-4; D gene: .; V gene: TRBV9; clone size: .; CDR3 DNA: TGTGCCAGCAGCGTAGATTCAGGGGAAGGTTTTCAGGAAAAACTGTTTTTT; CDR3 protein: CASSVDSGEGFQEKLFF
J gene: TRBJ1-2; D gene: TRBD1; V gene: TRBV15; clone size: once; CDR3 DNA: TGTGCCACCGTAACCGGGACAGGGGGCGACTACACCTTC; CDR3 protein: CATVTGTGGDYTF
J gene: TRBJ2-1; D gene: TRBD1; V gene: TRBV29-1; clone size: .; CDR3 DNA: TGCAGCGGCGGGCGGGACAGGGGCCCCTATGAGCAGTTCTTC; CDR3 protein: CSGGRDRGPYEQFF
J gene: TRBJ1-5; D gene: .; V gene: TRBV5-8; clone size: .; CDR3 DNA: TGTGCCAGCAGCTTTGGGAGGGGTCCGTGGAGCAATCAGCCCCAGCATTTT; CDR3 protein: CASSFGRGPWSNQPQHF
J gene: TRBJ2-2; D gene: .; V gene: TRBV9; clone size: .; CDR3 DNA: TGTGCCAGCAGCGCAGGGGGGCGGTTGGCCGGGGAGCTGTTTTTT; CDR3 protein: CASSAGGRLAGELFF
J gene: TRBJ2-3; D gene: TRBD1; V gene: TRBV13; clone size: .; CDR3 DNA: TGTGCCAGCAGCTCATTAAGGGGGCACGGCACAGATACGCAGTATTTT; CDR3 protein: CASSSLRGHGTDTQYF
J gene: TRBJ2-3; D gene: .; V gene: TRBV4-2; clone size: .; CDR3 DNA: TGTGCCAGCAGCCGACCAACCAGGGGCGTGGATACGCAGTATTTT; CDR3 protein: CASSRPTRGVDTQYF
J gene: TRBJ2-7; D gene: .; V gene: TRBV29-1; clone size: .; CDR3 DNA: TGCAGCGTTGAAACAGGGATTACCTACGAGCAGTACTTC; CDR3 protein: CSVETGITYEQYF
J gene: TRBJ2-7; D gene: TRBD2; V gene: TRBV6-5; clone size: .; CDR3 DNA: TGTGCCAGCAGTGAACTAGCGGGGGCCTACGAGCAGTACTTC; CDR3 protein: CASSELAGAYEQYF
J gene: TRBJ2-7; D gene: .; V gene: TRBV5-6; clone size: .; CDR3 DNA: TGTGCCAGCAGCTTGGGGACTGGGATCCTCGAGCAGTACTTC; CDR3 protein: CASSLGTGILEQYF
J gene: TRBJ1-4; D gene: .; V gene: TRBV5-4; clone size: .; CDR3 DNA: TGTGCCAGCAGCTTAACAGGGCTGGGGGATGAAAAACTGTTTTTT; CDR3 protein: CASSLTGLGDEKLFF
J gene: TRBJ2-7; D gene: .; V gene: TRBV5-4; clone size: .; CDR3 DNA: TGTGCCAGCAGCCCGGGTCTGGCAGTCTACGAGCAGTACTTC; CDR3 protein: CASSPGLAVYEQYF
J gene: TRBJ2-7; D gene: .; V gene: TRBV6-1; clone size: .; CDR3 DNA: TGTGCCAGCAGTGAAGGCAGGACCTACGAGCAGTACTTC; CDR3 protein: CASSEGRTYEQYF
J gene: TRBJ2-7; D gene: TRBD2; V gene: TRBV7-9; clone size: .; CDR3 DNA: TGTGCCAGCAGCTCCCCCGGGCTAGCGGGAGTAAACGAGCAGTACTTC; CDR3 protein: CASSSPGLAGVNEQYF
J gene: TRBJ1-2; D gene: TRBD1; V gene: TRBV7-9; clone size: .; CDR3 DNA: TGTGCCAGCAGAGCTGGACAGGGGGCCCGGGGCTACACCTTC; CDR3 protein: CASRAGQGARGYTF
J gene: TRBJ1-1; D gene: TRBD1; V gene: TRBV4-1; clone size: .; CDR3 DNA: TGCGCCAGCAGGTACTCCCTCCGGGACAGACGTACCACTGAAGCTTTCTTT; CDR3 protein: CASRYSLRDRRTTEAFF
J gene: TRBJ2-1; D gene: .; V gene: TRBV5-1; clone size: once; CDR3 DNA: TGCGCCAGCAGCTTGGGTCTGGATCCGGGCAATGAGCAGTTCTTC; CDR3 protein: CASSLGLDPGNEQFF
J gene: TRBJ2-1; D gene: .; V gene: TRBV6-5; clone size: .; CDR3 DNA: TGTGCCACCTATACGGGGATCTACAATGAGCAGTTCTTC; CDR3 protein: CATYTGIYNEQFF
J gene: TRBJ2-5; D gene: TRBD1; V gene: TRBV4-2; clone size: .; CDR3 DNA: TGTGCCAGCAGCCACCAGGACAGGGCCCAAGAGACCCAGTACTTC; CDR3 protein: CASSHQDRAQETQYF
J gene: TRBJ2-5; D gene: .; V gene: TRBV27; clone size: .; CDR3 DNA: TGTGCCAGCAGCCGGTACCGGACAGAGGGAGAGACCCAGTACTTC; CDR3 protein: CASSRYRTEGETQYF
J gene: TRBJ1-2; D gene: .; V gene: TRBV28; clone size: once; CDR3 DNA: TGTGCCAGCAGATTGGACAGAGTGACTCCTGGCTACACCTTC; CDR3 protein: CASRLDRVTPGYTF
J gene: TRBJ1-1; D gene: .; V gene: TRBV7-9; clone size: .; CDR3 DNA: TGTGCCAGCAGCCTCCTGGCGGGGACGAACACTGAAGCTTTCTTT; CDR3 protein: CASSLLAGTNTEAFF
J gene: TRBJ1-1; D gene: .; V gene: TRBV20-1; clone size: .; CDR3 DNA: TGCAGTGCTAGAGGGAGACCGCCTTTCTTT; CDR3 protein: CSARGRPPFF
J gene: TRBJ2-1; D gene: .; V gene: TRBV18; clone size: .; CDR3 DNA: TGTGCCAGCTCGTCCTCGGCGGGGTGGGATGAGCAGTTCTTC; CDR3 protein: CASSSSAGWDEQFF
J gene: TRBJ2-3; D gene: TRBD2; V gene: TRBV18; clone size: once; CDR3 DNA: TGTGCCAGCTCACCTTCACTAGCGGGAGGGCCAGGGACGCAGTATTTT; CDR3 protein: CASSPSLAGGPGTQYF
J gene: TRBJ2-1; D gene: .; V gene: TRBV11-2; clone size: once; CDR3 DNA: TGTGCCAGCAGCTTAGTTAGACTATACAATGAGCAGTTCTTC; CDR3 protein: CASSLVRLYNEQFF
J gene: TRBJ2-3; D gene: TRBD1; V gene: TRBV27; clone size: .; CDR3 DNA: TGTGCCAGCAGTTTACTTTGGGGGGACAGGGGTACAGATACGCAGTATTTT; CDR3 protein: CASSLLWGDRGTDTQYF
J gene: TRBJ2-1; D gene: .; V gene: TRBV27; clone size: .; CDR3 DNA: TGTGCCAGCAGTTTGCGCCCTTTCAATGAGCAGTTCTTC; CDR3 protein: CASSLRPFNEQFF